The 21 T cell receptor beta chains below come from one sample, sequenced in a study of T cell repertoires in cytomegalovirus infection. These TCRs are of unknown antigen specificity. MiXCR, applied by TCRdb to the reads, yields one record per CDR3 protein. Found here are roughly 800,000 distinct CDR3 sequences, about 27% of them singletons; the top ten hold over 10%. This specimen consisted of cultured CD8+ T cells from PBMCs, obtained from culture after CMV antigen stimulation. Receptors were obtained from a human donor in good health (CMV status not recorded). Some clones in this sample may be carry-over from other donors' samples.

The V gene is TRBV13, the J gene TRBJ1-1; D not certain. Trimming took off 4 bases at V and 4 bases at J, with 13 bases between the two ends. The CDR3 is 14 residues long. Germline CDR1 reads PRHDT; CDR2 reads FYEKMQ (reference sequence). The CDR3 bases are TGTGCCAGCAGCTCGCTTGAGGACGGCACTGAAGCTTTCTTT. This codes for CASSSLEDGTEAFF.

Turning to this clonotype: The junction does not match germline at one end; this may be a read error. V usage is TRBV7-6 and J usage is TRBJ2-7; D is unresolved. Germline lookup yields CDR1 SGHVS and CDR2 FNYEAQ. The CDR3 is 12 residues long. The CDR3 DNA sequence: TGTGCCAGCAGCTTAAACTCCTGCGAGCAGTACTTC. The encoded protein is CASSLNSCEQYF.

The chain employs TRBV7-4 and TRBJ1-5, with D tentatively TRBD1 (5 bases). Germline V gene lookup returns CDR1 SGHVT and CDR2 SQSDAQ. The CDR3 length is 15 residues. V lost 5 bases and J 6 bases, leaving 17 bases between the germline ends. This chain's CDR3 is CASSDDGGVSQPQHF. CDR3 sequence (DNA): TGTGCCAGCAGCGATGACGGGGGGGTCAGTCAGCCCCAGCATTTT.

The chain links TRBV14 to TRBJ2-2; a possible D gene is TRBD1 (6 bases). This CDR3 is built from 14 residues. Trimming stripped 4 bases from V and 5 bases from J, with 11 bases between. Germline-derived CDR1 and CDR2 are SGHDN and FVKESK. The CDR3 loop reads CASSPWDKTGELFF. CDR3 nucleotide sequence: TGTGCCAGCAGCCCTTGGGACAAAACCGGGGAGCTGTTTTTT.

This clonotype has a count of ten or more. This sequence joins TRBV7-2 and TRBJ2-7; D not certain. The germline CDR1 and CDR2 sequences are SGHTA and FQGNSA. This CDR3 contains 14 residues. Deletions cut 5 bases from V and 3 bases from J, with 14 bases between. CDR3 sequence: CASSPADEGYEQYF. The CDR3 DNA is TGTGCCAGCAGCCCCGCGGACGAAGGCTACGAGCAGTACTTC.

This clonotype was detected ten times or more. The rearrangement links TRBV7-6 to TRBJ2-3; 7 nucleotides line up with TRBD1. CDR3 length: 19 residues. The germline V gene encodes CDR1 SGHVS and CDR2 FNYEAQ. With 2 bases clipped from V and 2 bases from J, the junction kept 16 bases outside the gene matches. Here the CDR3 reads CASSLTRTGTYLPTDTQYF. CDR3 coding DNA: TGTGCCAGCAGCTTAACTAGGACAGGCACTTACCTGCCCACAGATACGCAGTATTTT.

This clonotype was observed a few times. The chain joins TRBV12-5 to TRBJ1-1; unclear D gene. Germline CDR1 is LGHNT and CDR2 is FRNRAP. CDR3 length equals 13 residues. The V and J ends lost 2 bases and 5 bases respectively, with 9 bases between them. The DNA for the CDR3 is TGTGCTAGTGGTTTGTGGGCCGTGACTGAAGCTTTCTTT. Residues: CASGLWAVTEAFF.

This clonotype has just a few counts. The chain uses TRBV14 and TRBJ2-1; a possible D gene is TRBD2 (5 bases). The CDR3 has 15 amino acids. CDR1 and CDR2 (germline): SGHDN, FVKESK. Between the trimmed V and J ends, which lost 5 bases and 9 bases, there was a span of 20 bases. CDR3: CASSYERTPPGEQFF. The CDR3 DNA reads TGTGCCAGCAGCTACGAAAGGACTCCCCCCGGTGAGCAGTTCTTC.

The J gene is TRBJ2-1, the V gene TRBV27; 15 bases line up with TRBD2. The CDR3 has 15 amino acids. Trimming cost V 5 bases and J 7 bases; bases outside gene matches: 3. Germline values: CDR1 MNHEY, CDR2 SMNVEV (reference sequence). The CDR3, as DNA: TGTGCCAGCAGTCTAGGGACTAGCGGGAGGAATGAGCAGTTCTTC. Protein: CASSLGTSGRNEQFF.

The rearrangement joins TRBV2 to TRBJ1-1; 10 bases are a match to TRBD1. Germline values: CDR1 SNHLY, CDR2 FYNNEI. CDR3 size: 15 residues. V shed 4 bases, J shed 4 bases, and the junction held 6 bases outside the gene matches. Here the CDR3 reads CASSVRDRGSTEAFF. The DNA for the CDR3 is TGTGCCAGCAGTGTTAGGGACAGGGGAAGCACTGAAGCTTTCTTT.

The chain uses TRBV3-1 and TRBJ2-6, with D perhaps matching TRBD2 (5 bases). The length of the CDR3 is 18 residues. V lost 4 bases and J 0 bases, leaving 16 bases between the germline ends. The germline V gene encodes CDR1 LGHDT and CDR2 YNNKEL (reference sequence). The CDR3 DNA is TGTGCCAGCAGCCCCCGAGAGGGTCTTTACTCTGGGGCCAACGTCCTGACTTTC. Translation: CASSPREGLYSGANVLTF.

Comment on this clonotype: Given a much more abundant clone one base away, this may be a read error. V usage is TRBV12-3 or TRBV12-4 and J usage is TRBJ2-5; possibly TRBD1 for D (6 bases). The CDR3 consists of 13 residues. V was shortened by 9 bases and J by 6 bases, with 17 bases between the two germline ends. The DNA of the CDR3 is TGTGCCAGTTCGCGACAGGACCTAAAGACCCAGTACTTC. It codes for CASSRQDLKTQYF.

This clonotype was counted at least ten times. This sequence joins TRBV6-6 and TRBJ1-1; 7 bases align to TRBD1. Germline V gene sequence: CDR1 MNHNY, CDR2 SVGAGI (reference sequence). CDR3 length equals 15 residues. V dropped 6 bases and J dropped 2; count of bases not matched to a gene: 9. For the CDR3, the DNA is TGTGCCAGCAGCTTGACAGGGTTTCACAACACTGAAGCTTTCTTT. Translation: CASSLTGFHNTEAFF.

This clonotype was recorded a few times. V and J are TRBV11-3 and TRBJ2-1, with D possibly TRBD2 on 5 matching bases. The CDR3 has 15 amino acids. Trimming cost V 0 bases and J 0 bases, with 6 bases left between them. Germline V gene lookup returns CDR1 SGHNT and CDR2 YENEEA. The CDR3 DNA follows: TGTGCCAGCAGCTTAGAGGGAGTCTCCTACAATGAGCAGTTCTTC. Its protein is CASSLEGVSYNEQFF. The full variable domain, rest sourced from reference TRBV11-3 and TRBJ2-1, is EAGVVQSPRYKIIEKKQPVAFWCNPISGHNTLYWYLQNLGQGPELLIRYENEEAVDDSQLPKDRFSAERLKGVDSTLKIQPAELGDSAVYLCASSLEGVSYNEQFFGPGTRLTVL.

This clonotype was counted only a few times. This sequence joins TRBV5-6 and TRBJ2-6; 8 nucleotides line up with TRBD2. Unmatched junction bases numbered 6, after V lost 4 bases and J lost 0 bases. The CDR3 spans 17 residues. CDR1 SGHDT and CDR2 YYEEEE come from the germline V gene. CDR3 sequence (DNA): TGTGCCAGCAGCGTTAGCGGGGCTAACTCTGGGGCCAACGTCCTGACTTTC. As protein: CASSVSGANSGANVLTF.

This clonotype showed up many times. V gene TRBV7-9 combines with J gene TRBJ2-6, with D uncertain. This CDR3 spans 13 amino acids. Germline CDR1 and CDR2: SEHNR and FQNEAQ (reference sequence). Trimming took 7 bases from V and 6 from J, leaving 10 bases between them. CDR3 nucleotide sequence: TGTGCCAGCACCCCAGGTCTGGCCAACGTCCTGACTTTC. It yields the protein CASTPGLANVLTF. The whole variable domain, filled in from reference TRBV7-9 and TRBJ2-6, reads DTGVSQNPRHKITKRGQNVTFRCDPISEHNRLYWYRQTLGQGPEFLTYFQNEAQLEKSRLLSDRFSAERPKGSFSTLEIQRTEQGDSAMYLCASTPGLANVLTFGAGSRLTVL.

V is TRBV12-3 or TRBV12-4 and J is TRBJ1-2; no reliable D call. The CDR3 covers 14 residues. Trimming removed 1 base at V and 6 bases at J, with 12 bases between. The CDR3 DNA sequence: TGTGCCAGCAGTTTAGGGGCAGCAGGTCATGGCTACACCTTC. Protein product: CASSLGAAGHGYTF.

The J gene is TRBJ2-1, the V gene TRBV19; D is ambiguous. The ends were cut back, 5 bases at V and 8 bases at J, with 28 bases in the middle. The CDR3 has 18 amino acids. From germline, CDR1 is LNHDA and CDR2 SQIVND (reference sequence). Here the CDR3 DNA reads TGTGCCAGTAGTCCCCTCGAAGGATGGCCCCCTAATTTGGATGAGCAGTTCTTC. Its translation is CASSPLEGWPPNLDEQFF.

The genes are TRBV5-5 and TRBJ1-1; possible D gene TRBD1, 5 bases. Germline CDR1 reads SGHKS; CDR2 reads YYEKEE (reference sequence). Trimming cost V 2 bases and J 5 bases, with 19 bases left between them. The CDR3 extends over 16 amino acids. The CDR3 DNA reads as TGTGCCAGCAGCTTTGGGGCTTACCTCGGAGGGACTGAAGCTTTCTTT. This gives the protein CASSFGAYLGGTEAFF.

The chain couples TRBV5-4 to TRBJ1-5, with 7 bases identical to TRBD1. Germline CDR1 reads SGHNT; CDR2 reads YYREEE (reference sequence). The V segment lost 0 bases and the J segment 1 base; nucleotides outside the gene matches: 4. The CDR3 is 16 amino acids. The CDR3 reads CASSLDPGQSNQPQHF. The CDR3 coding sequence is TGTGCCAGCAGCTTGGACCCGGGACAGAGCAATCAGCCCCAGCATTTT.

The genes are TRBV9 and TRBJ2-6; D might be TRBD2 (7 bases). This CDR3 region has 18 residues. Germline values: CDR1 SGDLS, CDR2 YYNGEE. The V gene lost 1 base and the J gene lost 0 bases, with 14 bases spanning the gap. The CDR3 spells CASSVRRGGLSGANVLTF. The CDR3 DNA follows: TGTGCCAGCAGCGTAAGGAGGGGGGGGCTCTCTGGGGCCAACGTCCTGACTTTC.